This entry concerns a single TCR beta chain. The target antigen is unknown. The source of the sample is a study of beta chain features in type 1 diabetes. The study reverse transcribed the entire isolated RNA, so it sequenced expressed TCRB transcripts. Here immunoSEQ multiplex PCR was the method, and the copy in TCRdb shows in-frame clones only, minus some. The sample has just over 450,000 clones; about 32% are singletons. Study outcomes and limitations: It was among patients, rather than healthy donors, that naive, central memory and Treg TCRB repertoires appeared more similar.

Sampling consisted of one heparinised blood draw per donor, averaging about 116 mL. Sequencing used naive CD4+ T cells from blood. The TCR comes from a man younger than 30 in good health.

CDR3 sequence (DNA): TGTGCCACCAGCACTCTACAGGGGAATGAGCAGTTCTTC. It yields the protein CATSTLQGNEQFF. The V and J genes are TRBV15 and TRBJ2-1; the match to TRBD1 covers 7 bases. CDR3 length: 13 amino acids. With V trimmed by 4 bases and J by 7 bases, 4 bases remained unmatched. The germline gives CDR1 LNHNV, CDR2 YYDKDF (reference sequence).